This entry is about one T cell receptor beta chain. The data derive from a study of beta chain features in type 1 diabetes. Germline V CDR1 and CDR2: SQVTM, ANQGSEA. With 0 bases removed from V and 10 bases from J, the gap between germline ends came to 25 bases. The CDR3 is 18 residues long. Every isolated RNA sample was fully reverse transcribed, so sequencing captured expressed TCRB transcripts. Here immunoSEQ multiplex PCR was the method, and the copy in TCRdb shows in-frame clones only, minus some. The data contain about 250,000 clones, 14% of them singletons. The sequence was collected from a woman aged 40-49 years in good health. Sequencing was done on a sample of naive CD4+ T cells from blood. The chain links TRBV29-1 to TRBJ1-6, with TRBD1 as a possible D gene (5 bases). The CDR3 spells CSVEDWGRIGLTNSPLHF. For the CDR3, the DNA is TGCAGCGTTGAAGATTGGGGCCGAATTGGGTTGACGAACTCACCCCTCCACTTT.